The clone carrying this TCR beta chain has more than one count but fewer than ten. Its antigen is currently unknown. The data stem from a study of T cell repertoires in cytomegalovirus infection. Whole-study context: Recently identified HLA-C-restricted and well-studied HLA-B-restricted CMV epitopes were used. TCR beta signatures that were public indicated CMV infection and matching HLA type.

TCRdb recomputed calls from the reads with MiXCR, one row per CDR3 protein. The sample lists roughly 170,000 distinct CDR3 sequences; about a fifth were seen once. Broader study findings: The ex vivo response was dominated by HLA-C-restricted CMV-specific TCR beta clonotypes. Summed frequency of shared TCR beta families picked out CMV carriers who also had the relevant HLA.

The junction had 14 bases not matched to a gene; V was cut back by 1 base and J by 8 bases. Germline V gene lookup returns CDR1 SQVTM and CDR2 ANQGSEA. The CDR3 sequence is 17 residues long. The receptor was derived from a human donor in good health (CMV status not recorded). Some clones in this sample may be carry-over from other donors' samples. This chain links TRBV29-1 with TRBJ1-2; 12 bases map to TRBD1. The input for sequencing was CD8+ T cells from cultured PBMCs, taken from culture after CMV antigen stimulation. The CDR3 region is CSVEGPGPGQGARGYTF. CDR3 nucleotides: TGCAGCGTTGAAGGCCCGGGTCCGGGACAGGGGGCAAGAGGCTACACCTTC.